The present T cell receptor beta chain was sequenced within a study of T cells after yellow fever vaccination. General observations from the study: Highly abundant clonotypes carried over from the bulk population could end up in FACS-sorted repertoires as contaminants.

This clonotype has a count of ten or more. Antigen: not known. Germline V gene sequence: CDR1 MNHEY, CDR2 SVGAGI. CDR3 length: 17 residues. V shed 5 bases and J shed 1 base, with 17 bases lying between them. Each CDR3 protein gets one entry after TCRdb re-called the 5' RACE reads with MiXCR. The sample holds over 250,000 distinct CDR3 sequences, around 5.3% seen once. This TCR was sampled from a man younger than 35 who received the YFV17D yellow fever vaccine. This specimen consisted of CD4+ T cells sorted from PBMCs, obtained on the day of the yellow fever booster vaccination. This chain links TRBV6-5 with TRBJ2-2; TRBD2 is a possible D gene (6 bases). The CDR3 protein is CASSPGSGRRNTGELFF. Written as DNA, the CDR3 is TGTGCCAGCAGTCCTGGGTCCGGGAGACGGAACACCGGGGAGCTGTTTTTT.